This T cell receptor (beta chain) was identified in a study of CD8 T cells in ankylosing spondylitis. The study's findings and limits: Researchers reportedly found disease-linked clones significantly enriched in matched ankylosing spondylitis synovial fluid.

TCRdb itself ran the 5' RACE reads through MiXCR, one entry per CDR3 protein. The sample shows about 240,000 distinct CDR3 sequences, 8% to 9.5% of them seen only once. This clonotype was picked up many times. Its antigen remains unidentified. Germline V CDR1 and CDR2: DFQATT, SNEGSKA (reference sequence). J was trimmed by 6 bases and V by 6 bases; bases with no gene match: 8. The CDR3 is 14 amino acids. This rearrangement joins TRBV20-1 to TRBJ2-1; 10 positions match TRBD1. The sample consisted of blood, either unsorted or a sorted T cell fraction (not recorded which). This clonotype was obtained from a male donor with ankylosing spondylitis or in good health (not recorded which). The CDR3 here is CSALGGTGANEQFF. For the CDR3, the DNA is TGCAGTGCCCTCGGAGGGACAGGGGCCAATGAGCAGTTCTTC.